The TCR beta chain described here comes from a study of shared clonotypes between healthy human individuals. Overall study results and limits: When naive CD4 clonotypes were compared across a handful of donors, approximately 5% were shared.

Naive CD8 populations comprised CD45RO-negative cells positively selected for CCR7, excluding terminally differentiated effector memory CD45RA+ cells. Concerning this clone: What it recognizes is unknown.

Across several immunoSEQ plates, the genomic DNA of each subset was split evenly. Assay: immunoSEQ multiplex PCR; the TCRdb copy retains only in-frame clones and omits some. Of 1.5 million to 2.5 million clones in the sample, about 95% were seen once. This TCR was recovered from a man in his late teens or twenties in good health. Input material: naive CD8+ T cells sorted from blood.

The CDR3 sequence: CASSVDPGQGAYEQYF. The CDR3 DNA is TGTGCCAGCTCAGTCGACCCGGGACAGGGTGCCTACGAGCAGTACTTC. The chain uses TRBV18 and TRBJ2-7, with TRBD1 matching over 9 bases. Germline values: CDR1 KGHSH, CDR2 LQKENI. After removal of 5 bases from V and 2 bases from J, the junction contained 10 bases not matched to a gene. CDR3 length: 16 amino acids.